Following are 11 T cell receptor beta chains from one sample sequenced in a study of T cells in women clearing cervical HPV infection. The method was immunoSEQ multiplex PCR; TCRdb's version includes in-frame clones alone and lacks a portion of them. The sample spans 40,000 to 55,000 clones; the ten largest clones claim approximately 0.98%. Material: blood buffy coat. These receptors all come from a woman aged 18 to 75 with a cervical HPV16 infection that either progressed to CIN3+ or cleared (not recorded which).

To note about this clone: The observed sequence ends 3 residues before the CDR3 terminus, with the missing tail filled in from the germline J gene. The J gene is TRBJ2-2, the V gene TRBV7-3; tentative D call: TRBD1 (6 bases). The CDR3 spans 17 residues. The germline V gene encodes CDR1 SGHTA and CDR2 FQGTGA. CDR3 DNA, as far as it was read: TGTGCCAGCAGCGCGTTCGGGACACACTCTCTTAGTTCACCG. Protein: CASSAFGTHSLSSP. In full, the CDR3 is CASSAFGTHSLSSPLFF.

Details on this clone: The read comes to an end 3 residues before the CDR3 does, leaving the germline J gene to fill in the end. This chain connects TRBV7-2 to TRBJ2-2; TRBD1 might be the D (5 bases). Trimming pared 6 bases from V and 0 bases from J, leaving 8 bases between. CDR1 is SGHTA and CDR2 is FQGNSA in the germline V gene. The CDR3 is 14 amino acids. CDR3 DNA (partial): TGTGCCAGCAGACAGGCACCGAACACCGGGGAG. It translates to CASRQAPNTGE. In full, the CDR3 is CASRQAPNTGELFF.

CDR3 bases read: TGTGCCAGCAGCTTTCCCAGCGGAGGCACAGATACC. Amino acid sequence: CASSFPSGGTDT. The full CDR3 protein is CASSFPSGGTDTYTF. The V and J genes are TRBV7-2 and TRBJ1-2; D is ambiguous. The read is 3 residues too short to cover the CDR3 end, so that end is filled in from the germline J gene. The CDR3 is made up of 15 amino acids. Germline CDR1 reads SGHTA; CDR2 reads FQGNSA.

As concerns this clone: Read data end 3 residues before the CDR3 end; the end is taken from the germline J gene. V usage is TRBV20-1 and J usage is TRBJ1-5; D is possibly TRBD1 (6 bases). This CDR3 region has 14 residues. CDR1 and CDR2 from the germline V gene are DFQATT and SNEGSKA (reference sequence). Deletions cut 6 bases from V and 2 bases from J, with 14 bases between. CDR3 amino acids: CSATQGRGNQPQHF. The covered CDR3 bases are TGCAGTGCCACACAGGGAAGAGGCAATCAGCCC.

Notes on this clone: The read ends 3 residues shy of where the CDR3 ends; the end is completed using the germline J gene. The rearrangement links TRBV7-8 to TRBJ2-2; D is possibly TRBD2 (6 bases). CDR1 is SGHVS and CDR2 is FQNEAQ in the germline V gene. The CDR3 is made up of 14 amino acids. The sequenced CDR3 bases are TGTGCCAGCAGCTTGCGGGGAGAAAATTCACCG. Encoded protein: CASSLRGENSP. The full CDR3 protein reads CASSLRGENSPLFF.

Comment on this clone: Read coverage stops 3 residues before the CDR3 terminus; the germline J gene supplies the remainder. The chain recombines TRBV5-1 with TRBJ2-3; TRBD2 matches at 10 bases. CDR3 size: 16 residues. The germline CDR1 and CDR2 sequences are SGHRS and YFSETQ. V was pared by 3 bases and J by 5 bases, with 9 bases of the junction left unmatched. This CDR3 reads CASSSESGGAGDTQYF. The DNA read from the CDR3 is TGCGCCAGCAGCTCAGAAAGCGGGGGGGCAGGAGATACG.

Of note for this clone: The CDR3 end falls 3 residues outside the read, so it is completed with the germline J gene. The gene calls are TRBV10-1 and TRBJ2-7; D is perhaps TRBD1 (6 bases). Germline lookup yields CDR1 WNHNN and CDR2 SYGVQD (reference sequence). The CDR3 consists of 16 residues. V was shortened by 1 base and J by 5 bases, with 18 bases between the two germline ends. The CDR3: CASSELKGGPDDEQYF. The sequenced part of the CDR3 DNA is TGCGCCAGCAGTGAGTTAAAAGGGGGACCTGACGACGAG.

To note about this clone: The observed sequence ends 3 residues before the CDR3 terminus, with the missing tail filled in from the germline J gene. V gene TRBV5-6 combines with J gene TRBJ1-2; D unresolved. Germline values: CDR1 SGHDT, CDR2 YYEEEE. This CDR3 spans 13 amino acids. The sequenced CDR3 bases are TGTGCCAGCAGCTTGGGAGGATCCGGGGGC. Amino acids: CASSLGGSGG. The complete CDR3 protein is CASSLGGSGGYTF.

About this clone: Sequencing ends 3 residues short of the CDR3 end; the germline J gene provides the rest. The chain recombines TRBV6-1 with TRBJ2-7; D is unclear. This CDR3 spans 13 amino acids. The ends were cut back, 3 bases at V and 2 bases at J, with 8 bases in the middle. Germline CDR1 MNHNS, CDR2 SASEGT. Incomplete CDR3 DNA: TGTGCCAGCAGTGACTATGGTCCCTACGAG. Its protein is CASSDYGPYE. The full CDR3 is CASSDYGPYEQYF.

As for this clone: The CDR3 extends 3 residues past the end of the read, so its final part is completed from the germline J gene. V gene TRBV12-3 or TRBV12-4 combines with J gene TRBJ2-5; no clear D. Trimming took off 5 bases at V and 2 bases at J, with 3 bases between the two ends. The CDR3 covers 11 residues. CDR3 residues: CASSVQETQYF. The sequenced part of the CDR3 DNA is TGTGCCAGCAGTGTACAAGAGACC.

To note about this clone: The read finishes 3 residues shy of the CDR3 end, and the germline J gene is used to complete it. The chain combines TRBV5-1 with TRBJ2-3, with a weak D call TRBD2 (6 bases). The V and J ends lost 2 bases and 4 bases respectively, with 8 bases between them. CDR3 length: 13 amino acids. CDR1 and CDR2 (germline): SGHRS, YFSETQ. The CDR3 spells CASSFAGSDTQYF. The CDR3 DNA, read in part, is TGCGCCAGCAGCTTTGCGGGGTCAGATACG.